The 10 T cell receptor beta chains reported below all come from one sample, sequenced in a study of blood T cell repertoires in COVID-19. Here immunoSEQ multiplex PCR was the method, and the copy in TCRdb shows in-frame clones only, minus some. The sample consists of roughly 400,000 clones, nearly 90% of them appearing once. Sample: PBMCs or T cells enriched from blood (not recorded which). The receptors stem from a woman between 18 and 29 years old who had been exposed to COVID-19.

The chain links TRBV20-1 to TRBJ2-6, with 7 bases that match TRBD2. The CDR3 covers 18 residues. Germline-derived CDR1 and CDR2 are DFQATT and SNEGSKA (reference sequence). V shed 3 bases and J 4 bases; nucleotides not matched to a gene: 15. CDR3 nucleotides: TGCAGTGCTAGTTTCCGTCGAGGGGCGACTAGCGGGGCCAACGTCCTGACTTTC. This codes for CSASFRRGATSGANVLTF.

V is TRBV7-6 and J is TRBJ2-2, with TRBD2 matching 8 bases. Germline V CDR1 and CDR2: SGHVS, FNYEAQ. The V gene end was trimmed by 3 bases and the J gene end by 4 bases; junction bases not matched to a gene: 4. The CDR3 runs to 15 residues. The CDR3 nucleotides are TGTGCCAGCAGCTTGGGACTAGACGCCACCGGGGAGCTGTTTTTT. Translation gives CASSLGLDATGELFF.

This rearrangement joins TRBV4-3 to TRBJ1-6, with 9 bases that match TRBD1. CDR1 LGHNA and CDR2 YSLEER come from the germline V gene. V shed 3 bases and J 11 bases; nucleotides not matched to a gene: 8. The CDR3 extends over 15 amino acids. This CDR3 is CASSHNRGRVPPLHF. The DNA of the CDR3 is TGCGCCAGCAGCCATAACAGGGGGCGCGTCCCACCCCTCCACTTT.

This sequence joins TRBV27 and TRBJ1-3, with D perhaps TRBD1 (5 bases). The CDR3 contains 15 residues. Trimming stripped 2 bases from V and 0 bases from J, with 8 bases between. CDR1 is MNHEY, CDR2 SMNVEV, per germline (reference sequence). CDR3 in DNA: TGTGCCAGCAGTTTAGGGGCCAGCTCTGGAAACACCATATATTTT. It yields the protein CASSLGASSGNTIYF.

This chain joins TRBV24-1 and TRBJ1-5, with D uncertain. This CDR3 has 14 residues. The V gene's germline CDR1 is KGHDR and CDR2 SFDVKD. V was pared by 3 bases and J by 4 bases, with 9 bases between. CDR3 amino acids: CATSDASANQPQHF. CDR3 coding DNA: TGTGCCACCAGTGATGCGAGCGCTAATCAGCCCCAGCATTTT.

Comments on this clone: The same CDR3 arises from other DNA sequences in this sample as well. The chain is built from TRBV5-4 and TRBJ2-7, with TRBD2 matching over 8 bases. Germline CDR1 is SGHNT and CDR2 is YYREEE (reference sequence). The CDR3 consists of 15 residues. V shed 0 bases and J 0 bases; nucleotides not matched to a gene: 2. The CDR3 protein is CASSLAGGLSYEQYF. The CDR3 nucleotides are TGTGCCAGCAGCTTGGCGGGAGGGCTCTCCTACGAGCAGTACTTC.

The chain links TRBV7-9 to TRBJ2-1, with TRBD1 matching over 9 bases. Germline trimming cut 5 bases from V and 4 bases from J; bases unmatched to any gene: 9. CDR3 size: 16 residues. Germline V lookup: CDR1 SEHNR, CDR2 FQNEAQ (reference sequence). Written as DNA, the CDR3 is TGTGCCAGCAGCCCTACCGGGACAGGGCCTTACAATGAGCAGTTCTTC. Amino acids: CASSPTGTGPYNEQFF.

This chain joins TRBV6-5 and TRBJ1-1; 8 bases are a match to TRBD1. The germline gives CDR1 MNHEY, CDR2 SVGAGI. J lost 0 bases, V lost 5 bases, and 5 bases had no gene match. This CDR3 spans 15 amino acids. CDR3 protein: CASSPGGSMNTEAFF. DNA for the CDR3: TGTGCCAGCAGTCCAGGGGGCTCCATGAACACTGAAGCTTTCTTT.

The rearrangement joins TRBV3-1 (or the pseudogene TRBV3-2) to TRBJ2-7, with TRBD2 matching 12 bases. The J segment lost 12 bases and the V segment lost 0 bases, leaving 6 bases of the junction unmatched. Germline V CDR1 and CDR2: LGHDT, YNNKEL (reference sequence). This CDR3 has 14 residues. Written as DNA, the CDR3 is TGTGCCAGCAGCCAAGATCTGCTAGCGGGAGGGATGTACTTC. Encoded protein: CASSQDLLAGGMYF.

This chain uses TRBV5-5 with TRBJ2-2; 10 bases align to TRBD1. V gave up 4 bases and J gave up 4 bases; unmatched junction bases: 10. The length of the CDR3 is 17 residues. Germline lookup yields CDR1 SGHKS and CDR2 YYEKEE (reference sequence). The DNA for the CDR3 is TGTGCCAGCAGCCCGAAGTCCTGGACAGGGGGCACCGGGGAGCTGTTTTTT. It yields the protein CASSPKSWTGGTGELFF.